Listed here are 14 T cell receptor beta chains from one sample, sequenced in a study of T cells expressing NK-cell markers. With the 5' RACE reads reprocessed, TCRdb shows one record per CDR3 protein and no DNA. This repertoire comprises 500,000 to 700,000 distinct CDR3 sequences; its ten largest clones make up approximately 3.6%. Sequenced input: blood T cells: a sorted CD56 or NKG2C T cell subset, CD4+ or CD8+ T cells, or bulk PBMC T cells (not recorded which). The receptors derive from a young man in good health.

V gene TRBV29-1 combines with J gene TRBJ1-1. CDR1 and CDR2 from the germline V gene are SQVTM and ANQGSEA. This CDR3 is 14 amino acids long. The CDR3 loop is CSVGFLVADTEAFF.

CDR3 sequence: CASSFLPGTEGTEAFF. The chain uses TRBV7-9 and TRBJ1-1. The CDR3 covers 16 residues. Germline values: CDR1 SEHNR, CDR2 FQNEAQ (reference sequence).

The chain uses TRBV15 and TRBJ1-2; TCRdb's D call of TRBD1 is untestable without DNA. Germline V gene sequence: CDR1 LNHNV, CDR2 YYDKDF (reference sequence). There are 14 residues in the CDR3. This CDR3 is CATSMGTDVYGYTF.

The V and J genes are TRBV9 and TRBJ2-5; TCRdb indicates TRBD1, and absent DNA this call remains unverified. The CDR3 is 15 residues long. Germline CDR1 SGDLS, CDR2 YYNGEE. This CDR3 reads CASSARTGPEETQYF.

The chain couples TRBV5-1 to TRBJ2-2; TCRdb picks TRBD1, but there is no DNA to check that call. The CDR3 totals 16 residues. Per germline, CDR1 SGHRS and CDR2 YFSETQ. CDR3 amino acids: CASSLRQGAYTGELFF.

CDR3 region: CATSPRTSGSRYEQYF. V is TRBV15 and J is TRBJ2-7; the D call from TCRdb, TRBD2, cannot be confirmed without DNA. This CDR3 is built from 16 residues. Germline CDR1 LNHNV, CDR2 YYDKDF (reference sequence).

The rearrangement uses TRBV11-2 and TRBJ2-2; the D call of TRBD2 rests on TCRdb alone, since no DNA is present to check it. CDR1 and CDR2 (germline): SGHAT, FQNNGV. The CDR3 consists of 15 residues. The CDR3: CASSLGRTTTGELFF.

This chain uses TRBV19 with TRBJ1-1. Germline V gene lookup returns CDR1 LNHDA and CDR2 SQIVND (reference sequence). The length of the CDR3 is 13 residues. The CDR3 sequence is CASSEGSNTEAFF.

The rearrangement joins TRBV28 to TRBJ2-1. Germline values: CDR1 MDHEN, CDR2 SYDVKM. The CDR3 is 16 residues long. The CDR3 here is CASSSLYAHEYNEQFF.

The CDR3 protein is CASSPLRTGSGELFF. V usage is TRBV28 and J usage is TRBJ2-2; TCRdb calls TRBD1, which cannot be checked without DNA. This CDR3 is 15 amino acids long. CDR1 is MDHEN, CDR2 SYDVKM, per germline.

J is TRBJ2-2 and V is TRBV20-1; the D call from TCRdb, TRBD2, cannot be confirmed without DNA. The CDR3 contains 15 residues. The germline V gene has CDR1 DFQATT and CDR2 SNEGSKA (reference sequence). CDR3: CSARSGVGPSGELFF.

CDR3 region: CASSPRVPYQDEQFF. The gene calls are TRBV7-2 and TRBJ2-1; absent DNA, TCRdb's TRBD1 call cannot be checked. Germline CDR1 SGHTA, CDR2 FQGNSA. CDR3 length equals 15 residues.

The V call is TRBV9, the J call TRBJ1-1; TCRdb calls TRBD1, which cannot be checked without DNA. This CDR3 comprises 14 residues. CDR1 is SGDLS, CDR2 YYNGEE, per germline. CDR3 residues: CASSVERGRAEAFF.

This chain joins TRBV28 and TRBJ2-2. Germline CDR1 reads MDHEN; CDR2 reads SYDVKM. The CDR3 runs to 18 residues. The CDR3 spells CASGKQFVVFGSTGELFF.